The 10 T cell receptor beta chains presented below share a single source sample, sequenced in a study of T cell changes during pregnancy in multiple sclerosis. Measured with immunoSEQ multiplex PCR; TCRdb has only the in-frame clones, and not every one. The table has tens of thousands of clones, roughly 90% seen once. This material consisted of peripheral blood, taken in the second trimester of pregnancy. Receptors originate from a female donor with multiple sclerosis, enrolled in a pregnancy study.

This chain uses TRBV5-1 with TRBJ2-7; 10 bases are a match to TRBD1. The ends lost 2 bases at V and 4 bases at J; junction bases unmatched: 9. The germline V gene encodes CDR1 SGHRS and CDR2 YFSETQ. This CDR3 region has 16 residues. CDR3 in amino acids: CASSFGGGTGVYEQYF. The CDR3 DNA follows: TGCGCCAGCAGCTTCGGGGGGGGGACAGGGGTATACGAGCAGTACTTC.

V and J are TRBV13 and TRBJ1-1, with D perhaps matching TRBD1 (5 bases). Trimming cost V 5 bases and J 4 bases, with 14 bases left between them. CDR3 length: 14 amino acids. The V gene's germline CDR1 is PRHDT and CDR2 FYEKMQ (reference sequence). CDR3 residues: CASSLKTGVTEAFF. CDR3 nucleotide sequence: TGTGCCAGCAGCCTTAAGACGGGGGTCACTGAAGCTTTCTTT.

The rearrangement uses TRBV11-2 and TRBJ2-7; 11 bases map to TRBD2. Germline CDR1 reads SGHAT; CDR2 reads FQNNGV. The CDR3 totals 15 residues. With V trimmed by 4 bases and J by 4 bases, 6 bases remained unmatched. The CDR3 reads CASSSTSGKFYEQYF. Here the CDR3 DNA reads TGTGCCAGCAGCTCGACTAGCGGGAAGTTTTACGAGCAGTACTTC.

This chain links TRBV9 with TRBJ2-5, with D possibly TRBD1 on 6 matching bases. This CDR3 is 13 amino acids long. Trimming took off 4 bases at V and 2 bases at J, with 9 bases between the two ends. Germline lookup yields CDR1 SGDLS and CDR2 YYNGEE. This CDR3 is CASSPQGQETQYF. CDR3 DNA: TGTGCCAGCAGCCCCCAGGGGCAAGAGACCCAGTACTTC.

This sequence joins TRBV11-2 and TRBJ2-7; possibly TRBD1 for D (5 bases). The germline V gene encodes CDR1 SGHAT and CDR2 FQNNGV. V lost 5 bases and J 2 bases, leaving 7 bases between the germline ends. CDR3 size: 12 residues. The CDR3 here is CASSATAYEQYF. As DNA, the CDR3 is TGTGCCAGCAGCGCGACAGCCTACGAGCAGTACTTC.

This chain uses TRBV15 with TRBJ2-3; D gene ambiguous. This CDR3 is built from 14 residues. CDR1 and CDR2 from the germline V gene are LNHNV and YYDKDF (reference sequence). V gave up 0 bases and J gave up 6 bases, with 10 bases separating them. The CDR3 here is CATSRDYLRDTQYF. In nucleotides, the CDR3 is TGTGCCACCAGCAGAGATTACCTCCGGGATACGCAGTATTTT.

The chain joins TRBV18 to TRBJ1-3; possible D gene TRBD1, 5 bases. Trimming pared 6 bases from V and 2 bases from J, leaving 20 bases between. The CDR3 sequence is 17 residues long. Germline V CDR1 and CDR2: KGHSH, LQKENI. The CDR3 DNA is TGTGCCAGCTCCACCACCGGGACTCAGGGAACTGGAAACACCATATATTTT. This translates into CASSTTGTQGTGNTIYF.

This chain joins TRBV4-1 and TRBJ2-2; 7 bases line up with TRBD1. With V trimmed by 5 bases and J by 3 bases, 9 bases remained unmatched. Germline assignment: CDR1 MGHRA and CDR2 YSYEKL. The CDR3 has 16 residues. The CDR3 DNA reads TGCGCCAGCAGCGATCGGACAACAGGGGACACCGGGGAGCTGTTTTTT. Amino acids: CASSDRTTGDTGELFF.

The gene calls are TRBV5-8 and TRBJ2-2; D may be TRBD2 (6 bases). CDR3 size: 15 residues. The V and J ends lost 7 bases and 0 bases respectively, with 13 bases between them. Germline CDR1 reads SGHTS; CDR2 reads YDEGEE. In DNA, the CDR3 is TGTGCCAGCCCGACACCGGGGGCGAACACCGGGGAGCTGTTTTTT. It translates to CASPTPGANTGELFF.

The chain combines TRBV6-5 with TRBJ2-7; 8 nucleotides agree with TRBD1. The J segment lost 6 bases and the V segment lost 4 bases, leaving 8 bases of the junction unmatched. This CDR3 has 14 residues. Germline CDR1 is MNHEY and CDR2 is SVGAGI. The CDR3 here is CASSSGQGSSEQYF. CDR3 coding DNA: TGTGCCAGCAGTTCCGGACAGGGATCATCCGAGCAGTACTTC.